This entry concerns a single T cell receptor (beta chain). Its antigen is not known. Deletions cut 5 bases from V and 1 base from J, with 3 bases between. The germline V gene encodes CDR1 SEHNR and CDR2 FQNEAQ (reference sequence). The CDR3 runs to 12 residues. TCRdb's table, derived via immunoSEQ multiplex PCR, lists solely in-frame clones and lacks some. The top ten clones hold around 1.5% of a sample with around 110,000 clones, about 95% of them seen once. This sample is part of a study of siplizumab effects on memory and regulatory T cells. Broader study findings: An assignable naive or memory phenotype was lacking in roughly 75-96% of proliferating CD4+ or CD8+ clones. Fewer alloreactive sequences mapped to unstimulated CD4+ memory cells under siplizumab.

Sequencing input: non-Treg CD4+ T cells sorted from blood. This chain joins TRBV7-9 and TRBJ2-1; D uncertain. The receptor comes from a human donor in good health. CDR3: CASSLSYNEQFF. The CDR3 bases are TGTGCCAGCAGCCTATCCTACAATGAGCAGTTCTTC.